This entry lists 22 T cell receptor beta chains sequenced from one sample in a study of cytomegalovirus exposure and HLA in healthy donors (dated by TCRdb to between 2016 and 2019). Library preparation employed the immunoSEQ multiplex PCR assay. For the multiplex PCR, a mixture combining 60 forward primers for TCR Vbeta segments and 13 reverse primers for TCR Jbeta segments was used. TCRdb took this table from immuneACCESS and kept in-frame rearrangements with V and J called. Such tables lack part of the clones; where checked against another copy, unresolved V genes explain under half of the gap, and the rest is unexplained. A total of fewer than 95,000 clones appear in this sample, roughly 73% of them only once. The ten largest clones represent about 15% of the sample. Sequencing was done on a sample of PBMCs. The receptors originated from a woman in her forties in good health and CMV-seropositive.

The CDR3 region is CASSWDRGPAGGFF. The CDR3 nucleotides read TGTGCCAGCAGCTGGGACAGGGGGCCGGCGGGAGGGTTCTTC. V is TRBV5-6 and J is TRBJ2-1; 12 bases line up with TRBD1. The CDR3 sequence is 14 residues long. Trimming removed 3 bases from V and 15 bases from J; junction bases left unmatched: 10. CDR1 and CDR2 from the germline V gene are SGHDT and YYEEEE. The full variable domain, with the rest looked up from reference TRBV5-6 and TRBJ2-1, is DAGVTQSPTHLIKTRGQQVTLRCSPKSGHDTVSWYQQALGQGPQFIFQYYEEEERQRGNFPDRFSGHQFPNYSSELNVNALLLGDSALYLCASSWDRGPAGGFFGPGTRLTVL.

The chain carries TRBV27 and TRBJ2-7; TRBD2 agrees at 8 bases. The germline V gene has CDR1 MNHEY and CDR2 SMNVEV (reference sequence). This CDR3 comprises 15 residues. J lost 2 bases, V lost 4 bases, and 7 bases had no gene match. As DNA, the CDR3 is TGTGCCAGCAGTTCTCCTCGGGGGGGAACCTACGAGCAGTACTTC. This gives the protein CASSSPRGGTYEQYF.

The V and J genes are TRBV18 and TRBJ2-7, with 13 bases aligning to TRBD2. The V and J ends lost 2 bases and 0 bases, in that order; junction bases with no gene match: 7. Germline V gene sequence: CDR1 KGHSH, CDR2 LQKENI. This CDR3 region has 18 residues. CDR3 DNA sequence: TGTGCCAGCTCACCAGAGGGACTAGCGGGAACTTTCTCCTACGAGCAGTACTTC. Residues: CASSPEGLAGTFSYEQYF.

This chain links TRBV5-1 with TRBJ1-2; D not certain. The CDR3 loop spans 12 amino acids. CDR1 is SGHRS, CDR2 YFSETQ, per germline. Between the trimmed V and J ends, which lost 0 bases and 6 bases, there was a span of 6 bases. The CDR3 reads CASSLANDGYTF. DNA for the CDR3: TGCGCCAGCAGCTTGGCTAATGATGGCTACACCTTC.

The chain links TRBV6-5 to TRBJ2-7; 11 nucleotides agree with TRBD2. Trimming removed 5 bases from V and 4 bases from J; junction bases left unmatched: 7. Germline CDR1 MNHEY, CDR2 SVGAGI. The CDR3 is made up of 15 amino acids. CDR3 sequence (DNA): TGTGCCAGCAGTAACCCGGGACTAGCGGAGTACGAGCAGTACTTC. Translated: CASSNPGLAEYEQYF.

This clone was detected ten times or more. The V call is TRBV19, the J call TRBJ1-4, with D hard to call. CDR3 length equals 16 residues. The germline CDR1 and CDR2 sequences are LNHDA and SQIVND (reference sequence). Trimming took off 3 bases at V and 0 bases at J, with 11 bases between the two ends. CDR3 amino acids: CASSMLQSSTNEKLFF. The CDR3 nucleotides read TGTGCCAGTAGTATGTTACAGAGCTCAACTAATGAAAAACTGTTTTTT.

This clone showed up just once. V is TRBV6-5 and J is TRBJ1-6; no clear D. Germline V gene sequence: CDR1 MNHEY, CDR2 SVGAGI. CDR3 size: 15 residues. The germline V and J ends were trimmed by 2 bases and 7 bases, with 12 bases remaining between them. The CDR3 loop reads CASSYGWAGNSPLHF. Here the CDR3 DNA reads TGTGCCAGCAGTTACGGGTGGGCAGGAAATTCACCCCTCCACTTT.

V and J are TRBV5-1 and TRBJ2-5, with 10 bases fitting TRBD1. CDR1 SGHRS and CDR2 YFSETQ come from the germline V gene. CDR3 size: 15 residues. Trimming took 4 bases from V and 4 from J; bases not matched to a gene: 7. The CDR3 region is CASSPGQGPIETQYF. DNA for the CDR3: TGCGCCAGCAGCCCGGGACAGGGGCCGATAGAGACCCAGTACTTC.

This clone was observed once. V gene TRBV11-3 combines with J gene TRBJ2-2, with 9 bases identical to TRBD2. The V segment lost 1 base and the J segment 1 base; nucleotides outside the gene matches: 1. The germline V gene encodes CDR1 SGHNT and CDR2 YENEEA. The CDR3 loop spans 16 amino acids. CDR3 in amino acids: CASSLGLAVNTGELFF. CDR3 in DNA: TGTGCCAGCAGCTTAGGACTAGCGGTGAACACCGGGGAGCTGTTTTTT.

This clone occurred once. The chain carries TRBV30 and TRBJ2-3, with 7 bases fitting TRBD1. The germline gives CDR1 GTSNPN, CDR2 SVGIG (reference sequence). J was trimmed by 5 bases and V by 3 bases; bases with no gene match: 8. The CDR3 is 14 amino acids. The CDR3 region is CAWSPGQNRDTQYF. The CDR3 DNA reads as TGTGCCTGGAGCCCGGGACAGAACAGAGATACGCAGTATTTT. The full variable domain, completed using reference TRBV30 and TRBJ2-3, is SQTIHQWPATLVQPVGSPLSLECTVEGTSNPNLYWYRQAAGRGLQLLFYSVGIGQISSEVPQNLSASRPQDRQFILSSKKLLLSDSGFYLCAWSPGQNRDTQYFGPGTRLTVL.

This rearrangement joins TRBV19 to TRBJ1-5; D gene uncertain. Germline loops: CDR1 LNHDA, CDR2 SQIVND (reference sequence). The germline V and J ends were trimmed by 5 bases and 4 bases, with 15 bases remaining between them. The CDR3 is 15 amino acids. CDR3 sequence reads: CASSWAGIENQPQHF. Written as DNA, the CDR3 is TGTGCCAGTAGTTGGGCGGGAATTGAGAATCAGCCCCAGCATTTT.

A word on this clone: Compared with germline, one end of the junction differs, possibly owing to a read error. Other DNA sequences in this sample translate to the same CDR3. The gene calls are TRBV30 and TRBJ1-1; D not certain. This CDR3 contains 10 residues. The germline V gene has CDR1 GTSNPN and CDR2 SVGIG (reference sequence). CDR3 loop: CAWSGGSPSF. The CDR3 nucleotides read TGTGCCTGGAGTGGAGGCAGCCCGTCGTTT.

This chain links TRBV11-2 with TRBJ1-4, with 7 nucleotides matching TRBD1. The CDR3 runs 13 residues. Trimming removed 7 bases from V and 5 bases from J; junction bases left unmatched: 4. Germline lookup yields CDR1 SGHAT and CDR2 FQNNGV. As DNA, the CDR3 is TGTGCCAGCAAACGGACAGGAAATGAAAAACTGTTTTTT. Its protein is CASKRTGNEKLFF. The whole variable domain, remainder taken from reference TRBV11-2 and TRBJ1-4, is EAGVAQSPRYKIIEKRQSVAFWCNPISGHATLYWYQQILGQGPKLLIQFQNNGVVDDSQLPKDRFSAERLKGVDSTLKIQPAKLEDSAVYLCASKRTGNEKLFFGSGTQLSVL.

CDR3 in amino acids: CASSRSSASPYEQYF. Here the CDR3 DNA reads TGTGCCAGCAGCCGTTCTAGCGCCTCACCCTACGAGCAGTACTTC. The chain combines TRBV6-5 with TRBJ2-7, with D perhaps TRBD2 (6 bases). The germline V gene has CDR1 MNHEY and CDR2 SVGAGI. Trimming stripped 6 bases from V and 2 bases from J, with 17 bases between. CDR3 length: 15 amino acids.

This sequence joins TRBV7-2 and TRBJ2-6; TRBD1 is a possible D gene (6 bases). Germline CDR1 is SGHTA and CDR2 is FQGNSA. Trimming pared 5 bases from V and 3 bases from J, leaving 20 bases between. CDR3 length equals 18 residues. The CDR3 nucleotides read TGTGCCAGCAGCCCTGTTGACAGGCGGGTTGGTGGGGCCAACGTCCTGACTTTC. Its protein is CASSPVDRRVGGANVLTF.

This clone was counted once. The same CDR3 arises from other DNA sequences in this sample as well. The chain uses TRBV20-1 and TRBJ1-1; D ambiguous. Per the germline V gene, CDR1 is DFQATT and CDR2 is SNEGSKA (reference sequence). Trimming shortened V by 1 base and J by 2 bases, and 2 bases separated the two germline ends. The CDR3 extends over 11 amino acids. The DNA of the CDR3 is TGCAGTGCTAGAGCTAACACTGAAGCTTTCTTT. Encoded protein: CSARANTEAFF.

On this clone itself: Within the sample, other DNA sequences also encode this same CDR3. The genes are TRBV6-1 and TRBJ2-2, with D hard to call. V was pared by 2 bases and J by 0 bases, with 10 bases between. From germline, CDR1 is MNHNS and CDR2 SASEGT. The CDR3 spans 16 residues. The CDR3: CASSERGGANTGELFF. The CDR3 bases are TGTGCCAGCAGTGAAAGAGGCGGCGCGAACACCGGGGAGCTGTTTTTT.

This clone was counted only a few times. V usage is TRBV28 and J usage is TRBJ2-1; 10 nucleotides line up with TRBD1. In germline, CDR1 is MDHEN, CDR2 SYDVKM. The CDR3 contains 16 residues. V was clipped by 4 bases and J by 7 bases; unmatched bases: 10. CDR3 amino acids: CASSSLGQGKFNEQFF. The CDR3 DNA follows: TGTGCCAGCAGTTCGCTGGGACAGGGGAAATTTAATGAGCAGTTCTTC.

The chain carries TRBV6-5 and TRBJ2-5, with 9 positions matching TRBD2. Germline V gene sequence: CDR1 MNHEY, CDR2 SVGAGI. V shed 4 bases and J 2 bases; nucleotides not matched to a gene: 2. The CDR3 consists of 14 residues. The CDR3 nucleotides are TGTGCCAGCAGTTTAGGACTAGCGCAAGAGACCCAGTACTTC. Translating gives CASSLGLAQETQYF.

The chain employs TRBV9 and TRBJ1-5; D not resolved. Germline CDR1 is SGDLS and CDR2 is YYNGEE. The CDR3 sequence is 13 residues long. Trimming stripped 0 bases from V and 4 bases from J, with 5 bases between. The DNA of the CDR3 is TGTGCCAGCAGCGTAGCAGGTAATCAGCCCCAGCATTTT. It specifies CASSVAGNQPQHF.

CDR3 sequence reads: CASRATSGSLSETQYF. The CDR3 DNA reads TGTGCCAGCAGGGCCACAAGCGGGAGTTTGTCGGAGACCCAGTACTTC. The chain is built from TRBV5-4 and TRBJ2-5, with 8 bases that match TRBD2. The ends lost 5 bases at V and 5 bases at J; junction bases unmatched: 14. Germline lookup yields CDR1 SGHNT and CDR2 YYREEE (reference sequence). CDR3 length: 16 residues.

The V and J genes are TRBV9 and TRBJ1-5, with TRBD1 matching 8 bases. V lost 2 bases and J lost 5; bases outside the gene matches: 6. CDR3 length: 15 residues. Germline assignment: CDR1 SGDLS and CDR2 YYNGEE. The CDR3 sequence is CASSVTGAQDQPQHF. The DNA for the CDR3 is TGTGCCAGCAGCGTGACAGGGGCCCAGGATCAGCCCCAGCATTTT.